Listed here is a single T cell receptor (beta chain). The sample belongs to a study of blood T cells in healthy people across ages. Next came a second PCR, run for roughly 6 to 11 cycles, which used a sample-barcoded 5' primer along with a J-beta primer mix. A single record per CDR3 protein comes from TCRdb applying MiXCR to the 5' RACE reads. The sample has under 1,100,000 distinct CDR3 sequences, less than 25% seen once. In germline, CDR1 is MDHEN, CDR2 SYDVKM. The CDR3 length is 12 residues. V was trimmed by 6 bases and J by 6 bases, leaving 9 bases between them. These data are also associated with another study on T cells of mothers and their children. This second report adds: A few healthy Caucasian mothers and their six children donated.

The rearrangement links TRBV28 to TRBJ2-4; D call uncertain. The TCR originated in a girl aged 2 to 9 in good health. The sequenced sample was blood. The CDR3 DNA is TGTGCCAGCAGCCCGGTTAGAAACATTCAGTACTTC. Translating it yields CASSPVRNIQYF.